These 28 T cell receptor beta chains originate from one sample sequenced in a study of blood T cell repertoires in COVID-19. Profiling relied on immunoSEQ multiplex PCR, and the TCRdb table lists in-frame clones only, not all of them. Of about 97,000 clones in the sample, about 86% were seen once. The specimen was peripheral blood. Source of these receptors: a man aged 50-60 years with COVID-19, enrolled during active disease.

This chain joins TRBV4-2 and TRBJ1-6; 7 nucleotides match TRBD1. Looked up from germline, CDR1 is LGHNA and CDR2 is YNFKEQ. The CDR3 is made up of 19 amino acids. The V and J ends lost 0 bases and 0 bases, in that order; junction bases with no gene match: 8. CDR3 in amino acids: CASSQEPYRGSSYNSPLHF. The CDR3 DNA reads as TGTGCCAGCAGCCAAGAGCCCTACAGGGGAAGCTCCTATAATTCACCCCTCCACTTT.

The CDR3: CASSTGQTSTDTQYF. The CDR3 coding sequence is TGCGCCAGCAGCACCGGACAGACGAGCACAGATACGCAGTATTTT. The genes are TRBV5-1 and TRBJ2-3, with D maybe TRBD1 (6 bases). Trimming stripped 4 bases from V and 0 bases from J, with 12 bases between. Germline CDR1 reads SGHRS; CDR2 reads YFSETQ. The CDR3 loop spans 15 amino acids.

The gene calls are TRBV12-3 or TRBV12-4 and TRBJ1-5; D is undetermined. The CDR3 runs 13 residues. With 0 bases removed from V and 6 bases from J, the gap between germline ends came to 6 bases. The CDR3: CASSLATSQPQHF. CDR3 nucleotide sequence: TGTGCCAGCAGTTTAGCGACAAGTCAGCCCCAGCATTTT.

The genes are TRBV2 and TRBJ1-4; no clear D. This CDR3 region has 13 residues. Germline V gene data show CDR1 as SNHLY and CDR2 as FYNNEI. Between the trimmed V and J ends, which lost 8 bases and 8 bases, there was a span of 15 bases. CDR3 sequence (DNA): TGTGCCAGCCGCCCCCCGGGGAACGAAAAACTGTTTTTT. Its translation is CASRPPGNEKLFF.

This rearrangement joins TRBV18 to TRBJ1-1, with 9 bases matching TRBD1. This CDR3 has 15 residues. Germline V CDR1 and CDR2: KGHSH, LQKENI. The V and J ends lost 3 bases and 3 bases, in that order; junction bases with no gene match: 5. The CDR3: CASSPSTGGYTEAFF. CDR3 DNA sequence: TGTGCCAGCTCACCGTCGACAGGGGGGTACACTGAAGCTTTCTTT.

The count of this clone is one. V is TRBV11-1 and J is TRBJ2-5; TRBD2 might be the D (5 bases). The CDR3 is made up of 14 amino acids. In germline, CDR1 is SGHAT, CDR2 FQDESV (reference sequence). V shed 7 bases and J shed 2 bases, with 14 bases lying between them. The CDR3 DNA reads TGTGCCAGCATGGGTGGACTTACTCAAGAGACCCAGTACTTC. Amino acid sequence: CASMGGLTQETQYF.

The rearrangement joins TRBV11-2 to TRBJ1-5; D is undetermined. CDR1 is SGHAT and CDR2 is FQNNGV in the germline V gene. V was trimmed by 0 bases and J by 4 bases, leaving 16 bases between them. The CDR3 consists of 17 residues. The chain's CDR3 is CASSLDGVGQLNQPQHF. CDR3 nucleotide sequence: TGTGCCAGCAGCTTAGATGGCGTTGGGCAGTTAAATCAGCCCCAGCATTTT. The variable domain in full, with the rest retrieved from reference TRBV11-2 and TRBJ1-5, is EAGVAQSPRYKIIEKRQSVAFWCNPISGHATLYWYQQILGQGPKLLIQFQNNGVVDDSQLPKDRFSAERLKGVDSTLKIQPAKLEDSAVYLCASSLDGVGQLNQPQHFGDGTRLSIL.

The chain links TRBV18 to TRBJ2-7; 9 bases map to TRBD2. V lost 3 bases, J lost 4 bases, and 19 bases stayed unmatched. The CDR3 is 19 amino acids. The germline gives CDR1 KGHSH, CDR2 LQKENI. The CDR3 loop reads CASSPPVGLAGANLYEQYF. CDR3 nucleotides: TGTGCCAGCTCACCTCCCGTGGGGTTAGCGGGGGCCAACCTTTACGAGCAGTACTTC.

This sequence joins TRBV5-5 and TRBJ2-7; 7 bases map to TRBD1. Trimming removed 6 bases from V and 0 bases from J; junction bases left unmatched: 6. CDR3 length: 14 residues. CDR1 is SGHKS, CDR2 YYEKEE, per germline (reference sequence). This CDR3 reads CASNPGTASYEQYF. CDR3 DNA: TGTGCCAGCAATCCCGGGACAGCCTCCTACGAGCAGTACTTC.

The rearrangement links TRBV2 to TRBJ2-7; the D gene is possibly TRBD1 (6 bases). V was cut by 4 bases and J by 0 bases, with 7 bases left in between. The CDR3 consists of 13 residues. The germline V gene has CDR1 SNHLY and CDR2 FYNNEI. The CDR3 loop reads CASSGQASYEQYF. Written as DNA, the CDR3 is TGTGCCAGCAGTGGACAGGCCTCCTACGAGCAGTACTTC.

V and J are TRBV6-6 and TRBJ1-1; D is possibly TRBD1 (5 bases). The germline V gene has CDR1 MNHNY and CDR2 SVGAGI (reference sequence). The CDR3 is 15 amino acids. V was trimmed by 4 bases and J by 1 base, leaving 13 bases between them. The CDR3 DNA sequence: TGTGCCAGCAGTTCGCGGGGCCGGGAGAACACTGAAGCTTTCTTT. Translating gives CASSSRGRENTEAFF.

This clone was recorded once. The chain recombines TRBV6-1 with TRBJ1-5, with D perhaps TRBD1 (5 bases). The CDR3 runs 18 residues. The V end lost 0 bases, the J end lost 0 bases, and 15 bases lay between the germline ends. CDR1 is MNHNS, CDR2 SASEGT, per germline. The CDR3 bases are TGTGCCAGCAGTGAAGCGCGGTGGGCAGGGTATAGCAATCAGCCCCAGCATTTT. This encodes CASSEARWAGYSNQPQHF.

This clone appeared a single time. V usage is TRBV19 and J usage is TRBJ1-5, with D maybe TRBD1 (6 bases). The V gene lost 3 bases and the J gene lost 5 bases, with 11 bases spanning the gap. The CDR3 has 14 residues. Germline loops: CDR1 LNHDA, CDR2 SQIVND (reference sequence). The CDR3 region is CASSIGGPHQPQHF. The DNA of the CDR3 is TGTGCCAGTAGTATCGGGGGGCCACATCAGCCCCAGCATTTT. The full variable domain, its missing parts supplied by reference TRBV19 and TRBJ1-5, is DGGITQSPKYLFRKEGQNVTLSCEQNLNHDAMYWYRQDPGQGLRLIYYSQIVNDFQKGDIAEGYSVSREKKESFPLTVTSAQKNPTAFYLCASSIGGPHQPQHFGDGTRLSIL.

This chain links TRBV2 with TRBJ2-1; possibly TRBD1 for D (6 bases). CDR1 and CDR2 from the germline V gene are SNHLY and FYNNEI. The V end was cut by 4 bases, the J end by 3 bases, with 10 bases between. The CDR3 has 14 amino acids. The CDR3 sequence is CASSVRGIYNEQFF. The DNA for the CDR3 is TGTGCCAGCAGTGTTAGGGGGATCTACAATGAGCAGTTCTTC.

The chain carries TRBV7-2 and TRBJ2-7; 9 bases are a match to TRBD1. The J segment lost 1 base and the V segment lost 2 bases, leaving 3 bases of the junction unmatched. Germline CDR1 SGHTA, CDR2 FQGNSA. The CDR3 extends over 15 amino acids. CDR3 protein: CASSLTGTGSYEQYF. As DNA, the CDR3 is TGTGCCAGCAGCTTAACAGGGACAGGGTCCTACGAGCAGTACTTC. The full variable domain, with the rest looked up from reference TRBV7-2 and TRBJ2-7, is GAGVSQSPSNKVTEKGKDVELRCDPISGHTALYWYRQSLGQGLEFLIYFQGNSAPDKSGLPSDRFSAERTGGSVSTLTIQRTQQEDSAVYLCASSLTGTGSYEQYFGPGTRLTVT.

The chain links TRBV6-2 or TRBV6-3 to TRBJ2-5, with D maybe TRBD1 (5 bases). Germline CDR1 and CDR2: MNHEY and SVGEGT. This CDR3 contains 12 residues. The V end was cut by 0 bases, the J end by 7 bases, with 6 bases between. The CDR3 DNA follows: TGTGCCAGCAGTTACTCGACAGCGACCCAGTACTTC. This translates into CASSYSTATQYF.

As for this clone: A read error may account for a junction end that differs from germline. V gene TRBV28 combines with J gene TRBJ1-5; a weak D match, TRBD1 (5 bases). CDR3 size: 13 residues. The germline gives CDR1 MDHEN, CDR2 SYDVKM. The CDR3 DNA sequence: TGTGCCAGCAGTTTATATCGGGCAGGGCCCCCGCATTTT. This gives the protein CASSLYRAGPPHF.

This chain joins TRBV5-1 and TRBJ2-1, with 9 bases lining up with TRBD2. The trim removed 5 bases at V and 4 bases at J, leaving 7 bases unmatched. The germline gives CDR1 SGHRS, CDR2 YFSETQ. The CDR3 runs to 15 residues. In DNA form, the CDR3 reads TGCGCCAGCAGGAGGGCTAGCGGGGCGTACAATGAGCAGTTCTTC. As protein: CASRRASGAYNEQFF.

This clone showed up just once. V is TRBV10-3 and J is TRBJ2-2; 12 nucleotides match TRBD1. Germline CDR1 and CDR2: ENHRY and SYGVKD. V was clipped by 10 bases and J by 7 bases; unmatched bases: 10. The CDR3 has 15 residues. The CDR3 DNA follows: TGTGCCACCGAAGAGGGACAGGGGGCGGGCGGGGAGCTGTTTTTT. Protein sequence: CATEEGQGAGGELFF.

The rearrangement uses TRBV27 and TRBJ1-2; 10 bases agree with TRBD1. There are 15 residues in the CDR3. The junction had 4 bases not matched to a gene; V was cut back by 0 bases and J by 6 bases. Germline V CDR1 and CDR2: MNHEY, SMNVEV (reference sequence). CDR3 sequence reads: CASSLSIGTGDGYTF. Written as DNA, the CDR3 is TGTGCCAGCAGTTTATCGATCGGGACAGGGGATGGCTACACCTTC.

This rearrangement joins TRBV4-1 to TRBJ1-2; no definite D call. The CDR3 extends over 13 amino acids. Germline lookup yields CDR1 MGHRA and CDR2 YSYEKL. V was clipped by 4 bases and J by 4 bases, with 10 bases between them. DNA of the CDR3: TGCGCCAGCAGCCCCCCCACCGGCTATGGCTACACCTTC. As protein: CASSPPTGYGYTF.

V is TRBV7-9 and J is TRBJ2-7; TRBD1 agrees at 7 bases. The CDR3 loop spans 14 amino acids. Per the germline V gene, CDR1 is SEHNR and CDR2 is FQNEAQ (reference sequence). The V and J ends lost 1 base and 5 bases, in that order; junction bases with no gene match: 5. The CDR3, as DNA: TGTGCCAGCAGCTTAGGAACGGGACAGCACGAGCAGTACTTC. Translation: CASSLGTGQHEQYF.

V and J are TRBV19 and TRBJ1-2; weak D call: TRBD1 (6 bases). The CDR3 contains 16 residues. The germline V and J ends were trimmed by 4 bases and 2 bases, with 17 bases remaining between them. Germline CDR1 is LNHDA and CDR2 is SQIVND (reference sequence). CDR3 region: CASSTHRRGANYGYTF. CDR3 nucleotides: TGTGCCAGTAGTACACACCGCCGGGGGGCAAACTATGGCTACACCTTC. The whole variable domain, remainder taken from reference TRBV19 and TRBJ1-2, is DGGITQSPKYLFRKEGQNVTLSCEQNLNHDAMYWYRQDPGQGLRLIYYSQIVNDFQKGDIAEGYSVSREKKESFPLTVTSAQKNPTAFYLCASSTHRRGANYGYTFGSGTRLTVV.

This rearrangement joins TRBV5-1 to TRBJ1-4; TRBD1 aligns across 7 bases. J lost 8 bases, V lost 4 bases, and 14 bases had no gene match. This CDR3 has 16 amino acids. Germline V CDR1 and CDR2: SGHRS, YFSETQ. For the CDR3, the DNA is TGCGCCAGCAGCCCCTCGCGAGGGACAGTGGGGGAAAAACTGTTTTTT. Protein product: CASSPSRGTVGEKLFF.

This sequence joins TRBV30 and TRBJ1-1; TRBD1 is a possible D gene (5 bases). The CDR3 contains 13 residues. The V and J ends lost 3 bases and 5 bases respectively, with 13 bases between them. Per the germline V gene, CDR1 is GTSNPN and CDR2 is SVGIG (reference sequence). The CDR3 is CAWRSGGGTEAFF. The CDR3 nucleotides are TGTGCCTGGAGGTCGGGGGGAGGGACTGAAGCTTTCTTT.

The gene calls are TRBV7-2 and TRBJ1-2; D ambiguous. The germline V gene has CDR1 SGHTA and CDR2 FQGNSA. The germline V and J ends were trimmed by 3 bases and 4 bases, with 18 bases remaining between them. This CDR3 spans 16 amino acids. In DNA form, the CDR3 reads TGTGCCAGCAGCTTTCACCGGGAGCCGGTGGGCTATGGCTACACCTTC. The encoded protein is CASSFHREPVGYGYTF.

V and J are TRBV6-2 or TRBV6-3 and TRBJ1-2; 9 nucleotides match TRBD1. CDR1 and CDR2 (germline): MNHEY, SVGEGT. Unmatched junction bases numbered 11, after V lost 5 bases and J lost 4 bases. This CDR3 has 16 amino acids. The CDR3 DNA follows: TGTGCCAGCAGTACTCCCCCGGGACAGGGTACCTATGGCTACACCTTC. Its translation is CASSTPPGQGTYGYTF.

V usage is TRBV2 and J usage is TRBJ2-4; 9 bases map to TRBD2. The germline gives CDR1 SNHLY, CDR2 FYNNEI. The ends lost 8 bases at V and 3 bases at J; junction bases unmatched: 11. The CDR3 contains 16 residues. CDR3 amino acids: CASRPGGGAGKNIQYF. The DNA for the CDR3 is TGTGCCAGCCGTCCCGGCGGGGGGGCTGGCAAAAACATTCAGTACTTC.